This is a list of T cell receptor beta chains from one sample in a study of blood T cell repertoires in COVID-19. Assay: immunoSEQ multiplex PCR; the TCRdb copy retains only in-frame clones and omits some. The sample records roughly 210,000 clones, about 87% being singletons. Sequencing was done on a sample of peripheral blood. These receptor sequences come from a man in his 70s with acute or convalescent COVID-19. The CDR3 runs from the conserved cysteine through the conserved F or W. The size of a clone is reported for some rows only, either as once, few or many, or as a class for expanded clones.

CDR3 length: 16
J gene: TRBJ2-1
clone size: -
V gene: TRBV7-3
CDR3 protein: CASSSEGLAGYNEQFF

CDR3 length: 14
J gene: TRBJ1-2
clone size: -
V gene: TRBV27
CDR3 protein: CASSFRQNRYGYTF

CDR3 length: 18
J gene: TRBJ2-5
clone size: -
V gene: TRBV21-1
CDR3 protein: CASSKGIASGVDQETQYF

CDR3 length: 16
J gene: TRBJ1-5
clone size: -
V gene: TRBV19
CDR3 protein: CASTDNSGFSNQPQHF

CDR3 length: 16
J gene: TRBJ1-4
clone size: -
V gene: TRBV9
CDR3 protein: CASSAGPTGAPEKLFF

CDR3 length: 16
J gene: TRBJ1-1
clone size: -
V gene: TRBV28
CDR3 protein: CASRTGGGPANTEAFF

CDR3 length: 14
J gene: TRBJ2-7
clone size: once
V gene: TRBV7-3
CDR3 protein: CASSLEPTSYEQYF

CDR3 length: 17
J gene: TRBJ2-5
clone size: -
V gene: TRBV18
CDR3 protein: CASSLRTSGRGQETQYF

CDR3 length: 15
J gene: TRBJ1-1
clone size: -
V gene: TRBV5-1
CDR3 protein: CASSLPGGLNTEAFF

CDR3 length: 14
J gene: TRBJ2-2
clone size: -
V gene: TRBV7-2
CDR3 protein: CASSLEASTGELFF

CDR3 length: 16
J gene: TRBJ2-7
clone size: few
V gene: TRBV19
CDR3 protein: CASSPTLTSGSTEQYF

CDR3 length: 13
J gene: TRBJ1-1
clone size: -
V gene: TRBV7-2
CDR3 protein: CASSLFTDTEAFF

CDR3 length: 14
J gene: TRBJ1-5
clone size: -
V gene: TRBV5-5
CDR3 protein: CASSLWTGGQPQHF

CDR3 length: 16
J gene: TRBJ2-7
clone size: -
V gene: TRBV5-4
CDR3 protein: CASSPTSGSLVSEQYF

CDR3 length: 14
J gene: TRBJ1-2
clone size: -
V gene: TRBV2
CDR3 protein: CASSTDSLRGGYTF

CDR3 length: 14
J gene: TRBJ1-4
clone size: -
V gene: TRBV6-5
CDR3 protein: CASSTGQSNEKLFF

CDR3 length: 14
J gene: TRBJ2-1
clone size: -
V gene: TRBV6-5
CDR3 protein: CASSYDRNYNEQFF

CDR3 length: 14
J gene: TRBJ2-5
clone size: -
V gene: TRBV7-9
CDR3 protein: CASSLEERVETQYF

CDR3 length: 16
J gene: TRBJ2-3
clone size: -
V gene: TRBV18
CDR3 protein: CASSARDRTYTDTQYF

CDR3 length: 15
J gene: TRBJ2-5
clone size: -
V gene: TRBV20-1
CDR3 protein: CSASIGTGLQETQYF

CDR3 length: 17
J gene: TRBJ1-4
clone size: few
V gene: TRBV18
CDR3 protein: CASSPLQMGQEYEKLFF

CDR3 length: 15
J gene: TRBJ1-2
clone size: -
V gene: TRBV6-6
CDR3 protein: CASRPTTGGLGGYTF

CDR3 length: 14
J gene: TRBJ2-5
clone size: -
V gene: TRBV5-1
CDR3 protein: CASKRTGGLETQYF

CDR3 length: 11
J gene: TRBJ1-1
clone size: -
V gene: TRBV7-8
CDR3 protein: CASSPDTEAFF

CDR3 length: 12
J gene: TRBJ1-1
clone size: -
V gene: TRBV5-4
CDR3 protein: CASSSDDRATFF

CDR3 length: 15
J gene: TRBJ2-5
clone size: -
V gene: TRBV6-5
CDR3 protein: CASSRTKGHQETQYF

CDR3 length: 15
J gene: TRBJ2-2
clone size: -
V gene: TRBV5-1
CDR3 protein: CASIQTSGSTGELFF

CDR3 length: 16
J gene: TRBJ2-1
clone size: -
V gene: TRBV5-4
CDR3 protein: CASSEGLASVYNEQFF

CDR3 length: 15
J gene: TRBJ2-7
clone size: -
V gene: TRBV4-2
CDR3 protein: CASSQDLARTYEQYF

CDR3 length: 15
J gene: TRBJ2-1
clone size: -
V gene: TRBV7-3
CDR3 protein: CASSLGLANYNEQFF

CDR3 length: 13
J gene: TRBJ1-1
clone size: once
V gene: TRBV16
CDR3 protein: CASSRTENTEAFF

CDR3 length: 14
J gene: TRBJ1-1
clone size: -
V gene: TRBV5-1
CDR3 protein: CASSSDPGGTEAFF

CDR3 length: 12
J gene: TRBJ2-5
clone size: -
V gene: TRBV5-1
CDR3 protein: CASSQEQETQYF

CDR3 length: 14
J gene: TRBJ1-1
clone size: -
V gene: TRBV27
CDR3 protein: CASSFRGLGTEAFF

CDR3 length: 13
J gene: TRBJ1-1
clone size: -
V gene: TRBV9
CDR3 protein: CASSTRQGSEAFF

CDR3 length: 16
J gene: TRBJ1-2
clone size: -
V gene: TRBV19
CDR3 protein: CASRSPVGTQVYGYTF

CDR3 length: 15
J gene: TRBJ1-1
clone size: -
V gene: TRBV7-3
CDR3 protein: CASSLKADMNTEAFF

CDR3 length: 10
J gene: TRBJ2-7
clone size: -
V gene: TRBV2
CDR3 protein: CASSESVQYF

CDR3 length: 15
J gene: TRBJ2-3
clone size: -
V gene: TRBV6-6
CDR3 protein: CASSYGTGDTDTQYF

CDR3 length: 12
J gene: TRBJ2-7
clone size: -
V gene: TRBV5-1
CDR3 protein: CASSSKGDEQYF

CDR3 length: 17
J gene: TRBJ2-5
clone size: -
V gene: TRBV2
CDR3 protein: CASSVDRRAGWGETQYF

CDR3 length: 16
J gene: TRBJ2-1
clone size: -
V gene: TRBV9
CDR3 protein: CASSPQARGSYNEQFF

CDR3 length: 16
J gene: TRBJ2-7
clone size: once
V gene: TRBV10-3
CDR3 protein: CAISDPGTGGTYEQYF

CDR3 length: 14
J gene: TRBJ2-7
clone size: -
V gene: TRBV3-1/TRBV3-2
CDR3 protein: CASSQSGQGYEQYF

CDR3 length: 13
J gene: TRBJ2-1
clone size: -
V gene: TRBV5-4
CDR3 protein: CASGHTGDNEQFF

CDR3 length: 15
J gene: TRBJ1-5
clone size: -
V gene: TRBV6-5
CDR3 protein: CASSTQGSGNQPQHF

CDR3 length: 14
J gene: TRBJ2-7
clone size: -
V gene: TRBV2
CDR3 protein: CASSDLSGDSEQYF

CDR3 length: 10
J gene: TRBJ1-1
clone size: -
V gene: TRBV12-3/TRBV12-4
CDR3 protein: CASGDREPFF

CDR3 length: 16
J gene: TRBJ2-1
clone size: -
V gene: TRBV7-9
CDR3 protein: CASSPLGGVGYNEQFF

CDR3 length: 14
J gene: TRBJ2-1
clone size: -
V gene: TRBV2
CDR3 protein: CASSAGGTYNEQFF

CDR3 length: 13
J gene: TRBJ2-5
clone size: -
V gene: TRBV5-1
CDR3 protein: CASSRGLQETQYF

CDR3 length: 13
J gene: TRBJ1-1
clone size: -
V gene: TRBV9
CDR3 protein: CASSRQMNTEAFF

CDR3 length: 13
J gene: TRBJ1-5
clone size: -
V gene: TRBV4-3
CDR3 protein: CASSQEPGGAQHF